This T cell receptor beta chain was captured by sequencing in a study of T-cell memory formation after mild COVID-19 (dated by TCRdb to the early 2020s). About the investigation overall: Most TCR sequence clusters were specific to one of the two donors. In a couple of donors, T-cell clones that expanded and contracted after mild COVID-19 were tracked by sequencing TCRalpha and TCRbeta repertoires over time. Two young, previously healthy adult volunteers, one female and one male, were included in the cohort. The study at large found these results: Clones that contracted from day 15 to 85 showed balanced CD4/CD8 phenotypes, whereas a second wave of clones that expanded from day 15 to 37 leaned towards CD4+. The study covered only a couple of mild cases, and larger cohorts including severe cases with pre-infection samples were considered necessary. The detection of some responding clones in pre-infection memory suggests that pre-existing cross-reactive memory T cells joined the SARS-CoV-2 response. Contracting CD4+ clones were located mainly in the CM and EM memory subsets, whereas CD8+ clones were found to be enriched in EMRA. SARS-CoV-2 specificity was not confirmed for the second-wave clones peaking on day 37.

Ficoll-Paque density gradient centrifugation was used to isolate PBMCs. Turning to this clonotype: The antigen it binds to is not known. No base-level quality is on record; no much larger clone is a single base apart.

The V and J ends are trimmed by 5 bases and 1 base, leaving 16 bases between them. CDR1 and CDR2 (DFQATT, SNEGSKA) derive from the germline V gene (reference sequence). The CDR3, cysteine through phenylalanine, is 15 amino acids long. CDR3 DNA only is kept here, 45 bases in frame from base 1. Sequencing relied on an Illumina NovaSeq 6000. Using 5'RACE with constant-segment primers, TCRalpha and TCRbeta cDNA libraries were constructed, with sample barcodes and unique molecular identifiers added in the process. Trizol reagent was used to extract RNA from every sample. Libraries were amplified in two PCR steps, with a second sample barcode and Illumina TruSeq adapters added in the second step. Sequencing of libraries was performed on an Illumina NovaSeq with 2 x 150 bp paired-end reads. Processing in the source paper ran as follows. With migec v1.2.7, reads were demultiplexed and then collapsed into UMI-guided consensus sequences. Using mixcr v2.1.11, the UMI consensuses were aligned to TRA and TRB V and J templates and assembled into clonotypes. Clonotypes were classified as expanded or contracted when called significant by both edgeR and NoisET, with noise models trained on biological replicates. For edgeR calls, the thresholds were a false discovery rate-adjusted p below 0.01 and a log2 fold-change of 1. As an exploratory analysis of dynamics, max-normalized trajectories of the 1000 most abundant clonotypes were examined with PCA combined with hierarchical clustering. Separately sequenced CD4+ and CD8+ repertoires were used to assign the CD4 or CD8 phenotype of responding clones. TCRdb trimmed the raw reads at Q25, called clones with MiXCR and kept productive beta chains. Each CDR3 protein appears once, grouped with its most common genes and DNA. Clone size and V and J calls follow TCRdb, not the original study. The sample table lists about 340,000 distinct CDR3 sequences, more than 15% of them with a count of one. In total, the top ten clones hold approximately 20% of the sample.

This receptor was obtained from a man aged 18 to 29 who had mild COVID-19 (a few samples of this study predate the infection). The sample titles of this study are shuffled in the database, so cell type and time point are left out; the donor was told from shared clones. The sample comprised PBMCs or a T cell subset sorted from them (not recorded which). The V and J segments used are TRBV20-1 and TRBJ2-3; a tentative D match to TRBD1 spans 5 bases. Read as DNA, the sequence is TGCAGTGCTGCAAGCTCAGGGATTGGCACAGATACGCAGTATTTT. This sequence encodes CSAASSGIGTDTQYF.